Listed below are T cell receptor beta chains from one sample, sequenced in a study of T cells in Graves' hyperthyroidism and ophthalmopathy. TCRdb reanalysed the multiplex PCR reads using MiXCR and keeps one entry per CDR3 protein. The sample lists about half a million distinct CDR3 sequences, less than 20% occurring once. The specimen was blood. All receptors come from a man in his forties with Graves' ophthalmopathy. Each CDR3 is given with its conserved first and last residue. A D gene is named only where the DNA matches it firmly. Not all rows give a size; the values are once, few, many and, for expanded clones, a class.

CDR3 length: 16
D gene: TRBD2
V gene: TRBV7-3
clone size: many
J gene: TRBJ2-5
CDR3 protein: CASSLETGGGQETQYF
CDR3 DNA: TGTGCCAGCAGCCTCGAAACGGGGGGGGGGCAGGAGACCCAGTACTTC

CDR3 length: 16
D gene: TRBD1
V gene: TRBV12-3/TRBV12-4
clone size: many
J gene: TRBJ1-5
CDR3 protein: CASSLINRGGDQPQHF
CDR3 DNA: TGTGCCAGCAGCTTAATAAACAGGGGAGGTGATCAGCCCCAGCATTTT

CDR3 length: 15
D gene: TRBD2
V gene: TRBV7-8
clone size: many
J gene: TRBJ2-1
CDR3 protein: CASSSLAAASNEQFF
CDR3 DNA: TGTGCCAGCAGCTCTCTAGCGGCTGCTTCCAATGAGCAGTTCTTC

CDR3 length: 19
D gene: TRBD2
V gene: TRBV5-5
clone size: few
J gene: TRBJ2-3
CDR3 protein: CASSSAEIAGDQLTDTQYF
CDR3 DNA: TGTGCCAGCAGCTCGGCGGAAATAGCGGGGGATCAGCTCACAGATACGCAGTATTTT

CDR3 length: 16
D gene: TRBD1
V gene: TRBV5-1
clone size: NA
J gene: TRBJ2-1
CDR3 protein: CASSPSDRVGYNEQFF
CDR3 DNA: TGCGCCAGCAGCCCCTCGGACAGGGTTGGCTACAATGAGCAGTTCTTC

CDR3 length: 14
D gene: TRBD2
V gene: TRBV11-1
clone size: many
J gene: TRBJ2-1
CDR3 protein: CASGWRGKDNEQFF
CDR3 DNA: TGTGCCAGCGGGTGGCGGGGGAAAGACAATGAGCAGTTCTTC

CDR3 length: 15
D gene: NA
V gene: TRBV6-1
clone size: NA
J gene: TRBJ1-1
CDR3 protein: CASSEPYRPNTEAFF
CDR3 DNA: TGTGCCAGCAGTGAACCATACAGGCCGAACACTGAAGCTTTCTTT

CDR3 length: 16
D gene: TRBD2
V gene: TRBV27
clone size: many
J gene: TRBJ2-5
CDR3 protein: CASSSWTSGGQETQYF
CDR3 DNA: TGTGCCAGCAGTTCATGGACTAGCGGGGGGCAAGAGACCCAGTACTTC

CDR3 length: 18
D gene: NA
V gene: TRBV5-1
clone size: few
J gene: TRBJ2-6
CDR3 protein: CASSSKGQGSSGANVLTF
CDR3 DNA: TGCGCCAGCAGCTCTAAAGGCCAGGGGAGCTCTGGGGCCAACGTCCTGACTTTC

CDR3 length: 17
D gene: TRBD2
V gene: TRBV5-1
clone size: NA
J gene: TRBJ2-1
CDR3 protein: CASSSGLLAGTYNEQFF
CDR3 DNA: TGCGCCAGCAGCTCTGGCCTACTAGCGGGAACCTACAATGAGCAGTTCTTC

CDR3 length: 17
D gene: NA
V gene: TRBV30
clone size: many
J gene: TRBJ1-4
CDR3 protein: CAWSPVLDFATNEKLFF
CDR3 DNA: TGTGCCTGGAGTCCCGTTCTAGATTTTGCAACTAATGAAAAACTGTTTTTT

CDR3 length: 14
D gene: NA
V gene: TRBV4-1
clone size: few
J gene: TRBJ2-2
CDR3 protein: CASSQIHGFGELFF
CDR3 DNA: TGCGCCAGCAGCCAAATTCACGGGTTCGGGGAGCTGTTTTTT

CDR3 length: 12
D gene: NA
V gene: TRBV30
clone size: many
J gene: TRBJ2-1
CDR3 protein: CAWSLTGDEQFF
CDR3 DNA: TGTGCCTGGAGTTTGACCGGAGATGAGCAGTTCTTC

CDR3 length: 13
D gene: TRBD1
V gene: TRBV18
clone size: many
J gene: TRBJ1-1
CDR3 protein: CASSYGTGTEAFF
CDR3 DNA: TGTGCCAGCTCCTACGGGACAGGGACTGAAGCTTTCTTT

CDR3 length: 15
D gene: NA
V gene: TRBV11-2
clone size: once
J gene: TRBJ1-1
CDR3 protein: CASSLVAGALNEAFF
CDR3 DNA: TGTGCCAGCAGCTTAGTCGCGGGGGCGCTTAATGAAGCTTTCTTT

CDR3 length: 13
D gene: NA
V gene: TRBV2
clone size: many
J gene: TRBJ1-1
CDR3 protein: CASSEQGYTEAFF
CDR3 DNA: TGTGCCAGCAGTGAACAGGGTTACACTGAAGCTTTCTTT

CDR3 length: 15
D gene: NA
V gene: TRBV7-6
clone size: few
J gene: TRBJ2-3
CDR3 protein: CASSFSPYSTDTQYF
CDR3 DNA: TGTGCCAGCAGCTTTTCTCCTTATAGCACAGATACGCAGTATTTT

CDR3 length: 14
D gene: NA
V gene: TRBV11-2
clone size: many
J gene: TRBJ2-6
CDR3 protein: CASRGGTEANVLTF
CDR3 DNA: TGTGCCAGCAGGGGCGGGACAGAGGCCAACGTCCTGACTTTC

CDR3 length: 16
D gene: NA
V gene: TRBV12-3/TRBV12-4
clone size: many
J gene: TRBJ1-1
CDR3 protein: CASTPLKWGQNTEAFF
CDR3 DNA: TGTGCCAGCACCCCTCTTAAGTGGGGGCAAAACACTGAAGCTTTCTTT

CDR3 length: 11
D gene: NA
V gene: TRBV20-1
clone size: NA
J gene: TRBJ2-7
CDR3 protein: CSARPSSEQYF
CDR3 DNA: TGCAGTGCTAGGCCTAGCTCCGAGCAGTACTTC

CDR3 length: 16
D gene: NA
V gene: TRBV28
clone size: many
J gene: TRBJ2-5
CDR3 protein: CASSLAPRVIQETQYF
CDR3 DNA: TGTGCCAGCAGTTTAGCTCCGAGGGTGATCCAAGAGACCCAGTACTTC

CDR3 length: 14
D gene: TRBD2
V gene: TRBV12-3/TRBV12-4
clone size: NA
J gene: TRBJ2-7
CDR3 protein: CASSRTSGAYEQYF
CDR3 DNA: TGTGCCAGCAGTCGAACTAGCGGGGCCTACGAGCAGTACTTC

CDR3 length: 13
D gene: NA
V gene: TRBV7-9
clone size: many
J gene: TRBJ2-7
CDR3 protein: CASSPEESYEQYF
CDR3 DNA: TGTGCCAGCAGCCCTGAAGAGTCCTACGAGCAGTACTTC

CDR3 length: 13
D gene: NA
V gene: TRBV11-2
clone size: NA
J gene: TRBJ2-1
CDR3 protein: CASNLIGQNEQFF
CDR3 DNA: TGTGCCAGCAACTTAATCGGCCAAAATGAGCAGTTCTTC

CDR3 length: 14
D gene: NA
V gene: TRBV2
clone size: few
J gene: TRBJ1-5
CDR3 protein: CASSAADRNQPQHF
CDR3 DNA: TGTGCCAGCAGTGCGGCAGATCGCAATCAGCCCCAGCATTTT

CDR3 length: 11
D gene: NA
V gene: TRBV3-1
clone size: many
J gene: TRBJ2-2
CDR3 protein: CASSQAEELFF
CDR3 DNA: TGTGCCAGCAGCCAAGCGGAGGAGCTGTTTTTT

CDR3 length: 15
D gene: NA
V gene: TRBV18
clone size: many
J gene: TRBJ2-7
CDR3 protein: CASSPIRTANYEQYF
CDR3 DNA: TGTGCCAGCTCACCAATCAGGACAGCCAACTACGAGCAGTACTTC

CDR3 length: 14
D gene: TRBD1
V gene: TRBV2
clone size: many
J gene: TRBJ2-5
CDR3 protein: CASSGQGLLETQYF
CDR3 DNA: TGTGCCAGCAGTGGACAGGGGCTTTTGGAGACCCAGTACTTC

CDR3 length: 14
D gene: NA
V gene: TRBV5-1
clone size: many
J gene: TRBJ2-3
CDR3 protein: CASGEGEGADTQYF
CDR3 DNA: TGCGCCAGCGGTGAAGGCGAAGGAGCAGATACGCAGTATTTT

CDR3 length: 14
D gene: TRBD1
V gene: TRBV3-1
clone size: many
J gene: TRBJ2-1
CDR3 protein: CASGRTGGPNEQFF
CDR3 DNA: TGTGCCAGCGGGCGGACAGGGGGTCCCAATGAGCAGTTCTTC

CDR3 length: 16
D gene: NA
V gene: TRBV5-1
clone size: NA
J gene: TRBJ2-7
CDR3 protein: CASSLVIPGTTYEQYF
CDR3 DNA: TGTGCCAGCAGCTTAGTAATTCCGGGCACGACCTACGAGCAGTACTTC

CDR3 length: 10
D gene: NA
V gene: TRBV20-1
clone size: NA
J gene: TRBJ1-1
CDR3 protein: CSARDNRAFF
CDR3 DNA: TGCAGTGCTAGAGATAATCGAGCTTTCTTT

CDR3 length: 14
D gene: TRBD2
V gene: TRBV7-3
clone size: many
J gene: TRBJ2-7
CDR3 protein: CASSATTSFYEQYF
CDR3 DNA: TGTGCCAGCAGCGCCACGACTAGCTTCTACGAGCAGTACTTC

CDR3 length: 13
D gene: NA
V gene: TRBV12-3/TRBV12-4
clone size: many
J gene: TRBJ1-1
CDR3 protein: CASSSSGRIEAFF
CDR3 DNA: TGTGCCAGCAGTTCCAGTGGGCGTATAGAAGCTTTCTTT

CDR3 length: 12
D gene: NA
V gene: TRBV6-2/TRBV6-3
clone size: many
J gene: TRBJ1-1
CDR3 protein: CATGEANTEAFF
CDR3 DNA: TGTGCCACAGGAGAAGCGAACACTGAAGCTTTCTTT

CDR3 length: 14
D gene: NA
V gene: TRBV7-9
clone size: NA
J gene: TRBJ1-2
CDR3 protein: CASSLAEGPHGYTF
CDR3 DNA: TGTGCCAGCAGCTTAGCGGAGGGGCCGCATGGCTACACCTTC

CDR3 length: 16
D gene: TRBD2
V gene: TRBV6-2/TRBV6-3
clone size: NA
J gene: TRBJ2-1
CDR3 protein: CASRTSGRATNNEQFF
CDR3 DNA: TGTGCCAGCAGGACTAGCGGGAGGGCCACCAACAATGAGCAGTTCTTC

CDR3 length: 14
D gene: NA
V gene: TRBV28
clone size: many
J gene: TRBJ1-2
CDR3 protein: CASSPPRENYGYTF
CDR3 DNA: TGTGCCAGCAGCCCGCCCAGGGAGAACTATGGCTACACCTTC

CDR3 length: 16
D gene: NA
V gene: TRBV12-3/TRBV12-4
clone size: few
J gene: TRBJ2-2
CDR3 protein: CASTLGQGVTAGELFF
CDR3 DNA: TGTGCCAGCACCCTAGGGCAGGGTGTTACCGCCGGGGAGCTGTTTTTT

CDR3 length: 13
D gene: NA
V gene: TRBV28
clone size: many
J gene: TRBJ2-4
CDR3 protein: CASSLRGDSIQYF
CDR3 DNA: TGTGCCAGCAGTTTAAGGGGGGATAGTATTCAGTACTTC

CDR3 length: 12
D gene: TRBD1
V gene: TRBV7-9
clone size: many
J gene: TRBJ2-7
CDR3 protein: CASSATGDEQYF
CDR3 DNA: TGTGCCAGCAGCGCAACAGGGGACGAGCAGTACTTC

CDR3 length: 13
D gene: NA
V gene: TRBV12-3/TRBV12-4
clone size: many
J gene: TRBJ2-1
CDR3 protein: CANSNRARNEQFF
CDR3 DNA: TGTGCCAACTCAAACAGGGCGCGCAATGAGCAGTTCTTC